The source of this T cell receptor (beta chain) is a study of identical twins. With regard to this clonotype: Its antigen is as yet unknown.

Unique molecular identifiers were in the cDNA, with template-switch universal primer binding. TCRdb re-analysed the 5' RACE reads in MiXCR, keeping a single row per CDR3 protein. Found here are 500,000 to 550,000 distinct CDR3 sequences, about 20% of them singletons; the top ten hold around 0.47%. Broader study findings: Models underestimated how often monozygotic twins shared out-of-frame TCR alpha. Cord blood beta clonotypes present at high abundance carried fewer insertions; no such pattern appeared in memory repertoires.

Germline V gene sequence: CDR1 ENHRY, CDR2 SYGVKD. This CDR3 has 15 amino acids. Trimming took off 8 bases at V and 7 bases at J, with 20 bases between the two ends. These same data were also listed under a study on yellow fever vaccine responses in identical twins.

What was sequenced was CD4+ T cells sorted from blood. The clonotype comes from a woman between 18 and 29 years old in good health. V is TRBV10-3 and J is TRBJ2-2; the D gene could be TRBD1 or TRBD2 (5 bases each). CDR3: CAIGAEVTSSGELFF. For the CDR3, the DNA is TGTGCCATCGGGGCGGAGGTTACGAGTAGCGGGGAGCTGTTTTTT.